This TCR beta chain emerged from a study of OX40 agonist ivuxolimab in advanced cancers. In germline, CDR1 is SQVTM, CDR2 ANQGSEA. The V gene lost 7 bases and the J gene lost 2 bases, with 5 bases spanning the gap. The CDR3 length is 10 residues. Produced via immunoSEQ multiplex PCR; TCRdb's table is partial and in-frame only. The table has 73,000 or so clones, 65% to 90% seen once. This TCR was recovered from an adult with an advanced solid tumor such as melanoma, head and neck, liver or kidney cancer. This specimen consisted of CD4+ or CD8+ T cells sorted from blood, obtained in a trial of the OX40 agonist ivuxolimab. The rearrangement joins TRBV29-1 to TRBJ2-5, with D unclear. The CDR3 DNA is TGCAGCGCCGAACAAGAGACCCAGTACTTC. This codes for CSAEQETQYF.